The sequence of this T cell receptor beta chain was determined in a study of T cell repertoires in cytomegalovirus infection. TCRdb recomputed calls from the reads with MiXCR, one row per CDR3 protein. Among some 400,000 distinct CDR3 sequences listed, roughly 30% were seen once. The germline V gene has CDR1 SQVTM and CDR2 ANQGSEA. The CDR3 consists of 13 residues. The V gene end was trimmed by 4 bases and the J gene end by 4 bases; junction bases not matched to a gene: 3. The gene calls are TRBV29-1 and TRBJ1-4; 7 nucleotides line up with TRBD1. Sample: PBMCs. This sequence originates from a human donor in good health (CMV status not recorded). Some clones in this sample may be carry-over from other donors' samples. Here the CDR3 reads CSVVGTVNEKLFF. For the CDR3, the DNA is TGCAGCGTTGTCGGGACAGTTAATGAAAAACTGTTTTTT.